This TCR beta chain was obtained from a study of Ad26.COV2.S vaccination and SARS-CoV-2 variants. Study context: Ad26.COV2.S given intramuscularly, once or twice 56 days apart.

Sample treatment: around 19 received Ad26.COV2.S at low or high dose, single or two shots; 5 received placebo; per-sample allocation not given. Sampling was performed 63 days after the first vaccine or placebo injection. Spike of the Wuhan-strain SARS-CoV-2 was expressed by an Ad26 vector, which formed the vaccine. Findings of the study overall: Recipients given vaccine exceeded placebo recipients in spike-specific TCR breadth.

The table came from immunoSEQ multiplex PCR; TCRdb's copy has only in-frame clones and leaves some out. The sample lists around 450,000 clones; approximately 92% were seen once. Regarding this clone: Its target is unknown.

CDR3 length: 14 amino acids. CDR1 SGHAT and CDR2 FQNNGV come from the germline V gene. V lost 6 bases to trimming and J lost 4 bases, with 15 bases between them. The chain recombines TRBV11-2 with TRBJ1-1; D is possibly TRBD1 (5 bases). This TCR was recovered from a person aged 18 to 59 who received the Ad26.COV2.S COVID-19 vaccine or a placebo. The source material was peripheral blood, sampled in a trial of Ad26.COV2.S vaccine versus placebo. Here the CDR3 reads CASRALRGGTEAFF. DNA of the CDR3: TGTGCCAGCAGGGCTCTTCGGGGGGGCACTGAAGCTTTCTTT.